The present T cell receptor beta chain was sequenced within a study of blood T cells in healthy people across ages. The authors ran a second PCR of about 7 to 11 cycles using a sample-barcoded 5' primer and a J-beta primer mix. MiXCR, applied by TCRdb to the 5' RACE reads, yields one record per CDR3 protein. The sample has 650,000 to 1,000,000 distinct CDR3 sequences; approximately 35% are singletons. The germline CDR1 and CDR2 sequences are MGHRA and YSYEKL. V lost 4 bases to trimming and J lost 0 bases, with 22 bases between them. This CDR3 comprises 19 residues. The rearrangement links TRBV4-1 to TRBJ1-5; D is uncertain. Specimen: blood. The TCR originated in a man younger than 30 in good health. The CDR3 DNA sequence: TGCGCCAGCAGCCCACCCAGCGGCTCGGCGACCTTTAGCAATCAGCCCCAGCATTTT. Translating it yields CASSPPSGSATFSNQPQHF.